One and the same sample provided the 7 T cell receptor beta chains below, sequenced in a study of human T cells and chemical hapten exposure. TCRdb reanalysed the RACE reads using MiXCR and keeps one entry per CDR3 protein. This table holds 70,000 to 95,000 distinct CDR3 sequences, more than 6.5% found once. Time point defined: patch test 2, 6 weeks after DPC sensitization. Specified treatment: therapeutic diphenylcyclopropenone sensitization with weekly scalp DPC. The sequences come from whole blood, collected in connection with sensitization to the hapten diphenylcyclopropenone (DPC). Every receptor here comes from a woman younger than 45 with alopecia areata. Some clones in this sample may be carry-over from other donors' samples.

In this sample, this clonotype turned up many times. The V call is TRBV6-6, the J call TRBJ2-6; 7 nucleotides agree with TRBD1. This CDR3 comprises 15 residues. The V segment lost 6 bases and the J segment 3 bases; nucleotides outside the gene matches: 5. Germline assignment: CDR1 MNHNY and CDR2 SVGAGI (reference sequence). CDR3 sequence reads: CASSTDRVGANVLTF. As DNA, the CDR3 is TGTGCCAGCAGCACAGACAGGGTTGGGGCCAACGTCCTGACTTTC.

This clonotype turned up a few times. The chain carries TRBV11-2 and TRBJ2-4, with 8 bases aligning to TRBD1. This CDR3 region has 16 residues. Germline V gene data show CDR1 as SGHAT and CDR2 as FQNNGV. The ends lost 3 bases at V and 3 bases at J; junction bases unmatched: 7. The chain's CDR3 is CASSLGQGAFKNIQYF. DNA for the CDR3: TGTGCCAGCAGCTTGGGGCAGGGGGCGTTCAAAAACATTCAGTACTTC.

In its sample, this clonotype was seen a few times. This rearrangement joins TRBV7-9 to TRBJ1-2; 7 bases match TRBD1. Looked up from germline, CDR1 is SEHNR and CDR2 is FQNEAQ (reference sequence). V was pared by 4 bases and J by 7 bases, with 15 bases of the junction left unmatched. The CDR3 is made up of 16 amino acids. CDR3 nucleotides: TGTGCCAGCAGCTCAGACCGACAGGGAGCGTGGATTGGCTACACCTTC. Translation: CASSSDRQGAWIGYTF.

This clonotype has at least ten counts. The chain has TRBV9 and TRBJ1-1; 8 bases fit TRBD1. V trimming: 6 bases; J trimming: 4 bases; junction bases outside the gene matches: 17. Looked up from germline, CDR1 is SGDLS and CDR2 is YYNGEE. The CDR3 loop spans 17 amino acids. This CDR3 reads CASTRGGRTGRGTEAFF. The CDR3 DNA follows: TGTGCCAGCACCAGAGGAGGGCGGACAGGGAGAGGCACTGAAGCTTTCTTT.

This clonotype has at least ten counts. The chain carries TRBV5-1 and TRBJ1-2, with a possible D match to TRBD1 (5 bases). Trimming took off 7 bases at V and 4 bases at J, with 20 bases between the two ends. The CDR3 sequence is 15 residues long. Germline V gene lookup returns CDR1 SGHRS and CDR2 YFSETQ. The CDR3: CASLRDDASGYGYTF. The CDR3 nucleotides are TGCGCCAGCCTAAGGGACGACGCGTCGGGCTATGGCTACACCTTC.

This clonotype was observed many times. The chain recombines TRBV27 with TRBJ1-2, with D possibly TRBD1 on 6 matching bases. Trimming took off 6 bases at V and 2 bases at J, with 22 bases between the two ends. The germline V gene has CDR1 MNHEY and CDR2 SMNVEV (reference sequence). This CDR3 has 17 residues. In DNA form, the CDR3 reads TGTGCCAGCAGCCCGTTCGCTCCGGGACAAGGGAACTATGGCTACACCTTC. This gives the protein CASSPFAPGQGNYGYTF.

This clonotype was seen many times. CDR3 bases: TGTGCCATCTCACGGGGGGATGGTGAGCAGTTCTTC. The encoded protein is CAISRGDGEQFF. This sequence joins TRBV7-9 and TRBJ2-1, with 7 bases that match TRBD2. The CDR3 runs to 12 residues. CDR1 SEHNR and CDR2 FQNEAQ come from the germline V gene (reference sequence). The V gene end was trimmed by 10 bases and the J gene end by 9 bases; junction bases not matched to a gene: 9.